The 29 T cell receptor beta chains given below trace back to one sample, sequenced in a study of regulatory T cells in long-lasting Graves disease. In building TCR beta libraries, iRepertoire HTBI primers were used together with Arm-PCR of CDR3 regions. Each CDR3 protein is one row after TCRdb ran MiXCR on the multiplex PCR reads. The sample records 350,000 to 500,000 distinct CDR3 sequences, over 15% being singletons. This sample's time point: newly diagnosed GD, antithyroid drugs for less than 3 months. RNA isolated from PBMCs was used to make the TCR library. These data were also reused for a study on T cells in Graves' hyperthyroidism and ophthalmopathy.

This material consisted of peripheral blood mononuclear cells (PBMCs), taken at new diagnosis, from a patient treated with antithyroid drugs. The receptors here all came from a young woman with Graves disease.

This clonotype occurred many times. V usage is TRBV2 and J usage is TRBJ2-1; maybe TRBD1 (6 bases). This CDR3 contains 16 residues. V lost 4 bases and J 0 bases, leaving 13 bases between the germline ends. Germline CDR1 SNHLY, CDR2 FYNNEI. The CDR3 coding sequence is TGTGCCAGCAGTGGGGCAGGGGCCCCCTCCTACAATGAGCAGTTCTTC. As protein: CASSGAGAPSYNEQFF.

This clonotype was seen repeatedly, ten times or more. This chain uses TRBV6-2 or TRBV6-3 with TRBJ2-7; 9 nucleotides agree with TRBD1. With V trimmed by 2 bases and J by 5 bases, 10 bases remained unmatched. CDR3 length equals 16 residues. Per germline, CDR1 MNHEY and CDR2 SVGEGT. The CDR3 bases are TGTGCCAGCAGTTACCTACCCCCGGACAGGGGCCACGAGCAGTACTTC. It specifies CASSYLPPDRGHEQYF.

This clonotype was detected many times. The CDR3 DNA follows: TGTGCCTGGATGGGTCAGTCATCCTACGAGCAGTACTTC. Amino acid sequence: CAWMGQSSYEQYF. The chain is built from TRBV30 and TRBJ2-7; D unclear. The germline V gene encodes CDR1 GTSNPN and CDR2 SVGIG (reference sequence). This CDR3 contains 13 residues. The V gene lost 4 bases and the J gene lost 1 base, with 11 bases spanning the gap.

This clonotype has at least ten counts. The V and J genes are TRBV10-3 and TRBJ1-2; 9 bases match TRBD1. The CDR3 sequence is 14 residues long. CDR1 is ENHRY and CDR2 is SYGVKD in the germline V gene. The trim removed 4 bases at V and 2 bases at J, leaving 2 bases unmatched. The CDR3 loop reads CAISGDRVNYGYTF. CDR3 nucleotides: TGTGCCATCAGTGGGGACAGGGTGAACTATGGCTACACCTTC.

The sample holds many counts of this clonotype. The chain links TRBV4-2 to TRBJ2-5, with 8 bases that match TRBD2. Germline values: CDR1 LGHNA, CDR2 YNFKEQ. The CDR3 is 18 amino acids. V shed 0 bases, J shed 5 bases, and the junction held 14 bases outside the gene matches. CDR3 DNA sequence: TGTGCCAGCAGCCAAGATGTACGGAGCGGGAGACCGGGGGAGACCCAGTACTTC. As protein: CASSQDVRSGRPGETQYF.

This rearrangement joins TRBV29-1 to TRBJ2-5; TRBD1 matches at 8 bases. V lost 7 bases to trimming and J lost 6 bases; unmatched junction nucleotides: 13. Looked up from germline, CDR1 is SQVTM and CDR2 is ANQGSEA. CDR3 length equals 14 residues. The DNA for the CDR3 is TGCAGCGCAGCCCCAGGGGGCGTCCTTAAGACCCAGTACTTC. Translated: CSAAPGGVLKTQYF.

For this clonotype: This likely traces to a read error, being one base from a far larger clone. The chain couples TRBV11-2 to TRBJ2-1; the D gene is possibly TRBD1 (7 bases). This CDR3 has 17 residues. CDR1 is SGHAT and CDR2 is FQNNGV in the germline V gene. The V and J ends lost 5 bases and 10 bases respectively, with 27 bases between them. CDR3 sequence reads: CASSPSGGTDFTYEQFF. CDR3 in DNA: TGTGCCAGCAGCCCCTCCGGAGGGACAGATTTTACCTACGAGCAGTTCTTC.

This clonotype was observed many times. V is TRBV3-1 and J is TRBJ2-3; D is uncertain. V lost 2 bases to trimming and J lost 6 bases, with 9 bases between them. Germline CDR1 reads LGHDT; CDR2 reads YNNKEL (reference sequence). This CDR3 has 13 residues. This chain's CDR3 is CASSQSQWDTQYF. CDR3 nucleotide sequence: TGTGCCAGCAGCCAATCACAGTGGGATACGCAGTATTTT.

This clonotype was seen a handful of times. CDR3 loop: CASSIAIGKKAYEQYF. CDR3 DNA sequence: TGTGCCAGTAGTATAGCAATTGGGAAGAAGGCCTACGAGCAGTACTTC. The V gene is TRBV19, the J gene TRBJ2-7; D gene unclear. V lost 1 base, J lost 2 bases, and 15 bases lay in between. Germline loops: CDR1 LNHDA, CDR2 SQIVND (reference sequence). This CDR3 is built from 16 residues.

To note about this clonotype: A read error may be the cause here, since a much bigger clone is one base away. The gene calls are TRBV28 and TRBJ2-1; TRBD1 agrees at 7 bases. Germline trimming cut 7 bases from V and 10 bases from J; bases unmatched to any gene: 16. Germline CDR1 is MDHEN and CDR2 is SYDVKM. This CDR3 has 15 amino acids. The CDR3 here is CASKLDGTVSYEQFF. CDR3 nucleotides: TGTGCCAGCAAACTCGACGGGACAGTCTCCTACGAGCAGTTCTTC. Complete variable domain (other parts from reference TRBV28 and TRBJ2-1): DVKVTQSSRYLVKRTGEKVFLECVQDMDHENMFWYRQDPGLGLRLIYFSYDVKMKEKGDIPEGYSVSREKKERFSLILESASTNQTSMYLCASKLDGTVSYEQFFGPGTRLTVL.

This clonotype was detected ten times or more. This chain links TRBV7-9 with TRBJ2-1; 9 positions agree with TRBD2. This CDR3 contains 13 residues. Germline-derived CDR1 and CDR2 are SEHNR and FQNEAQ (reference sequence). Losses at the gene ends were 8 bases for V and 10 bases for J; bases not matched to a gene: 9. CDR3 sequence (DNA): TGTGCCAGCGTAGCGGGAGTAGAGGAGGAGCAGTTCTTC. It specifies CASVAGVEEEQFF. Drawing the rest from reference TRBV7-9 and TRBJ2-1, the complete variable domain is DTGVSQNPRHKITKRGQNVTFRCDPISEHNRLYWYRQTLGQGPEFLTYFQNEAQLEKSRLLSDRFSAERPKGSFSTLEIQRTEQGDSAMYLCASVAGVEEEQFFGPGTRLTVL.

Notes on this clonotype: A read error may be the cause here, since a much bigger clone is one base away. The chain couples TRBV7-2 to TRBJ2-7, with no clear D. Germline CDR1 is SGHTA and CDR2 is FQGNSA. This CDR3 contains 15 residues. Deletions cut 1 base from V and 5 bases from J, with 15 bases between. CDR3 sequence (DNA): TGTGCCAGCAGCTTAGTAACGGTGAACCGCCACGAGCAGTACTTC. Its translation is CASSLVTVNRHEQYF.

This clonotype was counted ten times or more. The chain couples TRBV7-8 to TRBJ2-1, with 14 bases that match TRBD2. V shed 1 base, J shed 12 bases, and the junction held 2 bases outside the gene matches. Germline V gene sequence: CDR1 SGHVS, CDR2 FQNEAQ. The CDR3 is made up of 14 amino acids. This CDR3 reads CASSLGLAGGLQFF. In nucleotides, the CDR3 is TGTGCCAGCAGCTTAGGACTAGCGGGAGGGCTGCAGTTCTTC. Complete variable domain (other parts from reference TRBV7-8 and TRBJ2-1): GAGVSQSPRYKVAKRGQDVALRCDPISGHVSLFWYQQALGQGPEFLTYFQNEAQLDKSGLPSDRFFAERPEGSVSTLKIQRTQQEDSAVYLCASSLGLAGGLQFFGPGTRLTVL.

This clonotype was found once. The chain uses TRBV28 and TRBJ2-3; 12 nucleotides align to TRBD2. This CDR3 is built from 17 residues. V lost 5 bases and J lost 2; bases outside the gene matches: 8. CDR1 and CDR2 (germline): MDHEN, SYDVKM. The CDR3: CASSPSGLAGITDTQYF. CDR3 in DNA: TGTGCCAGCAGTCCCTCGGGACTAGCGGGCATCACAGATACGCAGTATTTT.

About this clonotype itself: Possible read error: a much larger clone is one base away. The chain is built from TRBV11-2 and TRBJ2-1, with a possible D match to TRBD2 (5 bases). The ends were cut back, 5 bases at V and 3 bases at J, with 17 bases in the middle. Germline V gene sequence: CDR1 SGHAT, CDR2 FQNNGV. This CDR3 spans 16 amino acids. As DNA, the CDR3 is TGTGCCAGCAGCCCATACGCGAGAGGGAACTACAATGAGCAGTTCTTC. It is translated as CASSPYARGNYNEQFF.

The chain combines TRBV5-6 with TRBJ2-7; 9 bases are a match to TRBD1. V was pared by 4 bases and J by 4 bases, with 15 bases of the junction left unmatched. This CDR3 has 17 residues. Germline assignment: CDR1 SGHDT and CDR2 YYEEEE. The CDR3 region is CASSLGEQGALSYEQYF. CDR3 nucleotide sequence: TGTGCCAGCAGCCTGGGGGAACAGGGGGCTCTCTCTTACGAGCAGTACTTC.

Ten or more counts support this clonotype. The J gene is TRBJ2-1, the V gene TRBV5-1; 8 bases map to TRBD2. The CDR3 is 16 residues long. Germline CDR1 reads SGHRS; CDR2 reads YFSETQ. V was pared by 0 bases and J by 4 bases, with 6 bases of the junction left unmatched. As DNA, the CDR3 is TGCGCCAGCAGCTTGGCCGGGAGGGAAGGGTACAATGAGCAGTTCTTC. Amino acid sequence: CASSLAGREGYNEQFF.

This clonotype has more than one count but fewer than ten. The V gene is TRBV20-1, the J gene TRBJ2-1, with 10 bases lining up with TRBD2. CDR1 is DFQATT, CDR2 SNEGSKA, per germline (reference sequence). J gave up 4 bases and V 5 bases, and 8 bases lay outside the gene matches. This CDR3 spans 15 amino acids. Written as DNA, the CDR3 is TGCAGTGCTCGAGCTAGCGGGAGAAAATACAATGAGCAGTTCTTC. Its translation is CSARASGRKYNEQFF.

In its sample, this clonotype was seen a few times. The rearrangement links TRBV6-1 to TRBJ2-6; the D is unclear. This CDR3 comprises 15 residues. Trimming shortened V by 6 bases and J by 4 bases, and 13 bases separated the two germline ends. CDR1 is MNHNS, CDR2 SASEGT, per germline. The CDR3 bases are TGTGCCAGCAGCTTAGGTGCTCTGGGGGCCAACGTCCTGACTTTC. As protein: CASSLGALGANVLTF.

This clonotype has at least ten counts. This chain uses TRBV6-1 with TRBJ2-1; possible D gene TRBD1, 6 bases. Looked up from germline, CDR1 is MNHNS and CDR2 is SASEGT. V was trimmed by 4 bases and J by 4 bases, leaving 14 bases between them. The CDR3 consists of 15 residues. The CDR3 region has the DNA TGTGCCAGCAGTGGGACAGTTGATGATTACAATGAGCAGTTCTTC. The encoded protein is CASSGTVDDYNEQFF.

This clonotype came up a few times. The V and J genes are TRBV30 and TRBJ2-2; TRBD1 might be the D (6 bases). Germline V CDR1 and CDR2: GTSNPN, SVGIG (reference sequence). The ends were cut back, 8 bases at V and 0 bases at J, with 13 bases in the middle. The CDR3 has 14 amino acids. The CDR3 nucleotides read TGTGCCGGATGGACAGTGTCGAACACCGGGGAGCTGTTTTTT. This sequence encodes CAGWTVSNTGELFF.

The chain has TRBV15 and TRBJ2-1, with D tentatively TRBD2 (5 bases). The CDR3 is 16 residues long. Germline V gives CDR1 LNHNV, CDR2 YYDKDF (reference sequence). Trimming stripped 0 bases from V and 0 bases from J, with 9 bases between. The CDR3 region has the DNA TGTGCCACCAGCAGAGATCCGGGGAGCTCCTACAATGAGCAGTTCTTC. This sequence encodes CATSRDPGSSYNEQFF.

This clonotype came up a few times. The gene calls are TRBV4-3 and TRBJ2-7; TRBD1 might be the D (6 bases). CDR3 length equals 15 residues. Germline CDR1 reads LGHNA; CDR2 reads YSLEER. V was clipped by 0 bases and J by 2 bases, with 11 bases between them. This CDR3 reads CASSQERTAAYEQYF. The CDR3 coding sequence is TGCGCCAGCAGCCAAGAGAGGACAGCGGCCTACGAGCAGTACTTC.

The table lists this clonotype with many counts. The V call is TRBV12-3 or TRBV12-4, the J call TRBJ1-1; D might be TRBD1 (6 bases). The ends were cut back, 5 bases at V and 4 bases at J, with 14 bases in the middle. This CDR3 is 14 amino acids long. For the CDR3, the DNA is TGTGCCAGCAGTCCGCCGACAGGAGTCACTGAAGCTTTCTTT. Its protein is CASSPPTGVTEAFF.

This clonotype was detected only a few times. The V gene is TRBV2, the J gene TRBJ2-7; 9 nucleotides line up with TRBD2. J was trimmed by 2 bases and V by 5 bases; bases with no gene match: 4. The CDR3 is 14 amino acids. CDR1 and CDR2 (germline): SNHLY, FYNNEI. CDR3 sequence: CASSSASGTYEQYF. CDR3 coding DNA: TGTGCCAGCAGTTCGGCTAGCGGGACCTACGAGCAGTACTTC.

The V and J genes are TRBV6-5 and TRBJ2-2, with TRBD2 identical over 8 bases. This CDR3 contains 17 residues. From germline, CDR1 is MNHEY and CDR2 SVGAGI. The junction had 8 bases not matched to a gene; V was cut back by 0 bases and J by 5 bases. The CDR3 reads CASSYSSPGGGTGELFF. CDR3 bases: TGTGCCAGCAGTTACTCGAGTCCGGGAGGGGGGACCGGGGAGCTGTTTTTT.

This clonotype was picked up many times. This sequence joins TRBV12-3 or TRBV12-4 and TRBJ2-5; 15 nucleotides align to TRBD2. The CDR3 totals 18 residues. J lost 0 bases, V lost 6 bases, and 8 bases had no gene match. The CDR3, as DNA: TGTGCCAGCAGGCCCAGGACTAGCGGGAGGGGTTACCAAGAGACCCAGTACTTC. Protein: CASRPRTSGRGYQETQYF.

This clonotype has a count of ten or more. The V and J genes are TRBV20-1 and TRBJ2-1; 7 bases agree with TRBD2. Trimming removed 3 bases from V and 4 bases from J; junction bases left unmatched: 9. Germline V gives CDR1 DFQATT, CDR2 SNEGSKA (reference sequence). The CDR3 is 15 amino acids. The CDR3 DNA reads TGCAGTGCTAGTGAGGGCCTAGCGGAGTACAATGAGCAGTTCTTC. Translated, it gives CSASEGLAEYNEQFF.

This rearrangement joins TRBV18 to TRBJ2-7; TRBD1 agrees at 7 bases. Germline V lookup: CDR1 KGHSH, CDR2 LQKENI. The CDR3 consists of 15 residues. Trimming cost V 1 base and J 0 bases; bases outside gene matches: 3. Here the CDR3 reads CASSPLDRASYEQYF. The CDR3, as DNA: TGTGCCAGCTCACCACTCGACAGGGCCTCCTACGAGCAGTACTTC.